This paragraph covers one TCR beta chain sequence. The data belong to a study of blood T cell repertoires in COVID-19. Assay: immunoSEQ multiplex PCR; the TCRdb copy retains only in-frame clones and omits some. The sample carries 250,000 to 300,000 clones, less than 90% recorded once. CDR3 length: 17 amino acids. In germline, CDR1 is MNHNY, CDR2 SVGAGI (reference sequence). J gave up 7 bases and V 5 bases, and 15 bases lay outside the gene matches. This TCR was sampled from an older woman with COVID-19, enrolled during active disease. The chain links TRBV6-6 to TRBJ1-5; 9 bases are a match to TRBD1. The sequenced sample was peripheral blood. CDR3 residues: CASSQNYGTGSIQPQHF. The CDR3 DNA reads as TGTGCCAGCAGTCAGAATTACGGGACAGGGTCCATACAGCCCCAGCATTTT.